This T cell receptor beta chain came from a study of spatial heterogeneity in lung cancer (dated by TCRdb to between 2018 and 2021). Study-wide context: Beta-chain transcripts were consistently detected in greater numbers than alpha-chain transcripts, which likely reflects a higher abundance of beta-chain transcripts. In the raw uncorrected reads, each unique combination of TCR and UMI appeared on average more than ten times. TCR alpha and beta repertoires were quantitatively compared across multiple tumor regions, matched nontumor lung and blood in non-small cell lung cancer. The study linked features of the TCR repertoire to counts of nonsynonymous mutations, which were determined by whole-exome sequencing of tumor tissue. Both alpha and beta chains were TCR-sequenced in samples taken at surgery, namely 220 tumor regions, 62 to 65 matched nontumor lung samples and approximately 51 PBMC samples. Broad study findings and their caveats: Ubiquitous expanded tumor TCRs showed up in blood more often at tumor resection than at routine follow-up. Confirming at a functional level the hypothesis that regional TCRs recognize regional mutations was considered to require additional single-cell paired TCR alpha and beta sequencing.

The CDR3 numbers 11 residues from cysteine through phenylalanine. The retained sequence is limited to the CDR3, 33 bases, with the frame set at the first base. Taken from the germline V gene (reference sequence), the CDR1 and CDR2 loops are LNHDA and SQIVND. The junction shows trimming of 6 bases on V and 9 bases on J, plus 9 bases between the germline ends. This clonotype was picked up many times. Its antigen is currently not known. Base qualities are not provided; no much larger clone lies one nucleotide away. The library relied on 5' RACE. The sequencing machine was a NextSeq 500. In the TCR library protocol, a unique molecular identifier was attached to each TCR cDNA molecule so that PCR and sequencing errors could be corrected. On the study's bioinformatics: TCR identification, UMI-based error correction and CDR3 extraction were all carried out with Decombinator tools. Expanded TCRs were defined as those above a frequency of 2 per 1,000, corresponding to the top 1% of the tumor frequency distribution. Renyi diversity was computed with the R vegan package after each repertoire had been subsampled 100 times to 5,000 TCRs. CDR3 similarity networks were built from amino acid triplet string-kernel similarity, with CDR3s being connected when pairwise similarity was above 0.82. TCRdb handled the public reads itself, with Q25 trimming in fastp and clone calling in MiXCR, and kept productive beta chains. Every distinct CDR3 protein forms one entry, paired with its most common genes and DNA. V and J calls and clone size were set by TCRdb, not the authors. Present in this sample are about 48,000 distinct CDR3 sequences, 5.3% of which were seen just once. Around 10% of the sample is in the top ten clones.

This specimen's time point label, per the study, means: sample taken at primary tumor resection. Donors were 70 or so patients with early-stage, untreated non-small cell lung cancer from the lung TRACERx cohort. Without any cell sorting, TCR sequencing was performed on whole RNA extracted either from tumor and nontumor lung tissue or from cryopreserved PBMC samples. Patients were selected for TCR sequencing only if sufficient RNA was available from at least two tumor regions. Source: PBMCs, taken at surgery. The TCR originated in a male donor with early-stage non-small cell lung cancer. The chain couples TRBV19 to TRBJ1-5; the D gene identity is not certain. The CDR3 corresponds to CASSLGGPQHF. The DNA sequence is as follows: TGTGCCAGTAGCCTTGGAGGGCCCCAGCATTTT.